This TCR beta chain was sequenced in a study of immune cell composition in non-small cell lung cancer. The study, taken as a whole, reports: Clones >0.5% enriched in tumour were rarer in adenocarcinoma (roughly 33%) than squamous (about 80%). It was not proven that tumour-reactive clones equal dominant tumour-associated clones.

The V end lost 4 bases, the J end lost 3 bases, and 9 bases lay between the germline ends. Germline V CDR1 and CDR2: SQVTM, ANQGSEA. The length of the CDR3 is 12 residues. By share, this clone counts as large. Its antigen is as yet unknown. Template was genomic DNA from frozen, unsorted single-cell suspensions. Sequenced by immunoSEQ multiplex PCR; TCRdb stores in-frame clones only, minus some. The sample records thousands of clones, more than 60% being singletons. Source material: lung tumor tissue. This clonotype was obtained from a human donor with non-small cell lung cancer. The chain is built from TRBV29-1 and TRBJ1-2; possible D gene TRBD1, 5 bases. The CDR3 is CSVVVQDYGYTF. Here the CDR3 DNA reads TGCAGCGTTGTTGTACAGGACTATGGCTACACCTTC.